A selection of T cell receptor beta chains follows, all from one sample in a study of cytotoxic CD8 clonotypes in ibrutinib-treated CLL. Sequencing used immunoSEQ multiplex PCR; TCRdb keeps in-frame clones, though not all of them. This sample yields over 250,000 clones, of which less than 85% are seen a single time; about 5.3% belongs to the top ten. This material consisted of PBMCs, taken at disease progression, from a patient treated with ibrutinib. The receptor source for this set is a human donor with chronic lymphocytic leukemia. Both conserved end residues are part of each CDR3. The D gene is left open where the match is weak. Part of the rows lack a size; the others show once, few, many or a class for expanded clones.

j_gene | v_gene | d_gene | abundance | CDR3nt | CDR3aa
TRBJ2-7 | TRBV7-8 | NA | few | TGTGCCAGCAGCTTAATCCTAGCGTCGATTAGCTCCTACGAGCAGTACTTC | CASSLILASISSYEQYF
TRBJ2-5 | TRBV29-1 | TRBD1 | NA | TGCAGCGCCAACACAGGGGGCGATGAGACCCAGTACTTC | CSANTGGDETQYF
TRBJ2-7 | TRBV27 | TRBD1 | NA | TGTGCCAGCAGGAGTAGTCTGGGACAGGGCTCCTACGAGCAGTACTTC | CASRSSLGQGSYEQYF
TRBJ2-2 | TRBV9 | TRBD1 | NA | TGTGCCAGCAGCCGACAGGGGGCGCAAACCGGGGAGCTGTTTTTT | CASSRQGAQTGELFF
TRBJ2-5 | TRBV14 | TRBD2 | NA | TGTGCCAGCAGCCACCTGACTAGCATCGAGACCCAGTACTTC | CASSHLTSIETQYF
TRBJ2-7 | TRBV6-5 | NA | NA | TGTGCCAGCAGTTACTCGGGACGGGCCTACTACGAGCAGTACTTC | CASSYSGRAYYEQYF
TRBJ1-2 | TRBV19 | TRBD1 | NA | TGTGCCAGTAGCCTTCCGGGACAGGGAGACTATGGCTACACCTTC | CASSLPGQGDYGYTF
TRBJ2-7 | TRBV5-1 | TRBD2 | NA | TGCGCCAGCAGCTCTGGACTAGCGGGAGGCGCCTACGAGCAGTACTTC | CASSSGLAGGAYEQYF
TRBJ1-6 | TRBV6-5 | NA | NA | TGTGCCAGCAGTCCCCTTAACAGGGAACGGTCACCCCTCCACTTT | CASSPLNRERSPLHF
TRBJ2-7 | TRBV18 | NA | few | TGTGCCAGCTCTCCAGACAGTTACGAGCAGTACTTC | CASSPDSYEQYF
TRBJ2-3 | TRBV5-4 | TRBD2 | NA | TGTGCCAGCAGCCAGGGACTAGGCACAGATACGCAGTATTTT | CASSQGLGTDTQYF
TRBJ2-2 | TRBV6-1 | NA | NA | TGTGCCAGCATTGTTCCCGGTAGGCGGGCCGGGGAGCTGTTTTTT | CASIVPGRRAGELFF
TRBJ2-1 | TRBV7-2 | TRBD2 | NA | TGTGCCAGCAGCTTCGCGCTAGCGGGAGGGCGGAGGAATGAGCAGTTCTTC | CASSFALAGGRRNEQFF
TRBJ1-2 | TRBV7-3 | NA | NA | TGTGATACTCCAGCGGTCCTACTATCTGGCTACACCTTC | CDTPAVLLSGYTF
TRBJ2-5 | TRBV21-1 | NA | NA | TGTGCCAGCAGCGGGACGATCGGGACCCAGTACTTC | CASSGTIGTQYF
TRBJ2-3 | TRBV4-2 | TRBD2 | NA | TGTGCCAGCAGCCAAGATCATTTGGCGGGGGTCGGCACAGATACGCAGTATTTT | CASSQDHLAGVGTDTQYF
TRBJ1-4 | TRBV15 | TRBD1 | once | TGTGCCACCAGCAGAGATGGGACAGTTCGAGGTGAAAAACTGTTTTTT | CATSRDGTVRGEKLFF
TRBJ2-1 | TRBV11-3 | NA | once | TGTGCCAGCAGCGAGCTGGGCCACTACAATGAGCAGTTCTTC | CASSELGHYNEQFF
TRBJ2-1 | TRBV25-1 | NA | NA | TGTGCCAGCAGTGAATTCAAGGGGGGCTACAATGAGCAGTTCTTC | CASSEFKGGYNEQFF
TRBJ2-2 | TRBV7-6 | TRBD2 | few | TGTGCCAGCAGCCCCTCCAGCGGGGGGACGAACACCGGGGAGCTGTTTTTT | CASSPSSGGTNTGELFF
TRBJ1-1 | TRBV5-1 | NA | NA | TGCGCCAGCAGCTTGGTACACAGGACGAACACTGAAGCTTTCTTT | CASSLVHRTNTEAFF
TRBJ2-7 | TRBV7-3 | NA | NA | TGTGCCAGCAGTTCATCCAGGGGTGATCACGAGCAGTACTTC | CASSSSRGDHEQYF
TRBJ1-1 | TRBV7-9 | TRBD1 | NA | TGTGCCAGCAAGGGGACAGGGGTCGGCACTGAAGCTTTCTTT | CASKGTGVGTEAFF
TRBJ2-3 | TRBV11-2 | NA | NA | TGTGCCAGCAGCTTCGGCGCTGATACGCAGTATTTT | CASSFGADTQYF
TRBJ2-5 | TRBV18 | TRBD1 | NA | TGTGCCAGCTCAGCGGGACAGGGGTCCGGGGAGACCCAGTACTTC | CASSAGQGSGETQYF
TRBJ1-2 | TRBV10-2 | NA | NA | TGCGCCAGCCGGGGGGAGGGGTCGGGCTACACCTTC | CASRGEGSGYTF
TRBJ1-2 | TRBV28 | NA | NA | TGTGCCAGCAGTTTAGGGGAGAACTATGGCTACACCTTC | CASSLGENYGYTF
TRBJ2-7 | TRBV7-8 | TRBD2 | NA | TGTGCCAGCAGCCGCCAAGCGGGGCTCCTACTGAGGGAGCAGTACTTC | CASSRQAGLLLREQYF
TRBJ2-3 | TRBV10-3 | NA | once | TGTGCCATCAGTGGAGGACTTACGGCTAGCACAGATACGCAGTATTTT | CAISGGLTASTDTQYF
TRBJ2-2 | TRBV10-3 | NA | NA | TGTGCCATCAGTGAGTCGTTGTCCACCGGGGAGCTGTTTTTT | CAISESLSTGELFF
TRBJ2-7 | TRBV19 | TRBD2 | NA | TGTGCCAGCCAAACTAGCGGGAGCTCCTACGAGCAGTACTTC | CASQTSGSSYEQYF
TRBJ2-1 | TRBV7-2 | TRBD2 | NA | TGTGCCAGCAGCCCTTTAGGGAGCGGGAGGGGATACAATGAGCAGTTCTTC | CASSPLGSGRGYNEQFF
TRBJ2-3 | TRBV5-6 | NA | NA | TGTGCCAGCAGCTTGTTCGGGGAGAGAGATACGCAGTATTTT | CASSLFGERDTQYF
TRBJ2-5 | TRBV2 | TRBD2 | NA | TGTGCCAGCAGTCGGACTAGCGGGAGAGTTCAGTGGGAGACCCAGTACTTC | CASSRTSGRVQWETQYF
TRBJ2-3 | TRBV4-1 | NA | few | TGCGCCAGCAGCCAAGATGGGACGGCGGGGGATACGCAGTATTTT | CASSQDGTAGDTQYF
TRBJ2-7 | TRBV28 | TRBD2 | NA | TGTGCCAGCAGTTTGAGCGGGAGTGTTATTATCGAGCAGTACTTC | CASSLSGSVIIEQYF
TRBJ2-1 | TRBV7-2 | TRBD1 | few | TGTGCCAGCAGCCCCGACAGGGTGTGGTACAATGAGCAGTTCTTC | CASSPDRVWYNEQFF
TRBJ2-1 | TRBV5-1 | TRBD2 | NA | TGCGCCAGCAGCTTGGCCCGACTAGCGGAATACAATGAGCAGTTCTTC | CASSLARLAEYNEQFF
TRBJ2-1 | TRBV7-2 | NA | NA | TGTGCCAGCAGCTTATCCGGGACTTCCAAATACAATGAGCAGTTCTTC | CASSLSGTSKYNEQFF
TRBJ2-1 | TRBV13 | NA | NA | TGTGCCAGCAGCTTAGGCCTGGAGCAGTTCTTC | CASSLGLEQFF
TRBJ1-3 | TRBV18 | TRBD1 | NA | TGTGCCAGCTCACCCACACAGGGGAACTCCGGAAACACCATATATTTT | CASSPTQGNSGNTIYF